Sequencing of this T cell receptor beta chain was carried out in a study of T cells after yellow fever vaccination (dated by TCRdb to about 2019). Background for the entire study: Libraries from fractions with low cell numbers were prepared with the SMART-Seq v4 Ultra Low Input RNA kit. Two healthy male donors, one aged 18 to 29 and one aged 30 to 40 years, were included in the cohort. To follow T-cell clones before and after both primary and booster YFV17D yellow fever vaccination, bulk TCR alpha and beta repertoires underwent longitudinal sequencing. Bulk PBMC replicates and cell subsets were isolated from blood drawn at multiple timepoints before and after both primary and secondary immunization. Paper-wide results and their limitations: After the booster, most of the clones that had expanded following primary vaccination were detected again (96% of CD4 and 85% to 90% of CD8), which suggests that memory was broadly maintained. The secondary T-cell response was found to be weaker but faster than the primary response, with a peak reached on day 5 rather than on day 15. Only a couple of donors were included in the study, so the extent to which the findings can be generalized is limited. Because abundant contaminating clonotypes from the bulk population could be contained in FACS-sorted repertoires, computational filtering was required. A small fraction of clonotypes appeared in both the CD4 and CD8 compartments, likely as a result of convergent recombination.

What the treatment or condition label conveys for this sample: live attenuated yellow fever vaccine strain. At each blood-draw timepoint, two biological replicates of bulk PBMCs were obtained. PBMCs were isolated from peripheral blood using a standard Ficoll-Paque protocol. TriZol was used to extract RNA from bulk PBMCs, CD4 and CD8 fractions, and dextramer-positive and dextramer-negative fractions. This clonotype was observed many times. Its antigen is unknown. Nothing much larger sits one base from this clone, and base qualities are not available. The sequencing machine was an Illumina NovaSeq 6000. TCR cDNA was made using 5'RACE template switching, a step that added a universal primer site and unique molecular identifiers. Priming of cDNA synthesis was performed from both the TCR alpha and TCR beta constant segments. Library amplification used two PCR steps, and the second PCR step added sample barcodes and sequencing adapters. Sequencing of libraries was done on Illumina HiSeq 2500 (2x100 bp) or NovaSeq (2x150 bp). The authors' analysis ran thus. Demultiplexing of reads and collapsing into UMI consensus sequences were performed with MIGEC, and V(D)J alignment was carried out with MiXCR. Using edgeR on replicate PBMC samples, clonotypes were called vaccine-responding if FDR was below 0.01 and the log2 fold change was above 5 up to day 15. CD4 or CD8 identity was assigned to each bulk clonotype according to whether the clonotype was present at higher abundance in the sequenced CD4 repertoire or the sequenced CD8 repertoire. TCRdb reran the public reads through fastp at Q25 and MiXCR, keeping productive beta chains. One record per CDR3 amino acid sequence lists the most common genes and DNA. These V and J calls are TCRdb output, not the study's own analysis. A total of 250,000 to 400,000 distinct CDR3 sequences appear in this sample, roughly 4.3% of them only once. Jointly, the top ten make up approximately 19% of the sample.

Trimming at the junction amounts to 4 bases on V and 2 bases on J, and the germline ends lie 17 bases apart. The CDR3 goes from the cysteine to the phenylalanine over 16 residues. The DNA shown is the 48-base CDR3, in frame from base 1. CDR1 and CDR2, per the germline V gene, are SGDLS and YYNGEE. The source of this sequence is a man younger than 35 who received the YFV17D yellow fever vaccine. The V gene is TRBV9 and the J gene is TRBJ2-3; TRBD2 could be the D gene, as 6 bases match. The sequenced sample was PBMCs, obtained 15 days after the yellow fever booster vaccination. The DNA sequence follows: TGTGCCAGCAGCCTCGTTGGGGCGGGGATCACAGATACGCAGTATTTT. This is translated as CASSLVGAGITDTQYF.